This passage covers 11 T cell receptor beta chains from one sample sequenced in a study of cytomegalovirus exposure and HLA in healthy donors. The table came from immunoSEQ multiplex PCR; TCRdb's copy has only in-frame clones and leaves some out. The table has about 140,000 clones, just under 85% seen once; the top ten hold roughly 27%. The sample comprised PBMCs. These receptors originate from a man under 40 in good health and CMV-seropositive.

V is TRBV5-1 and J is TRBJ2-2; D is undetermined. Trimming left V 4 bases short and J 4 bases short, with 14 bases between. This CDR3 comprises 15 residues. Germline V gene data show CDR1 as SGHRS and CDR2 as YFSETQ. The CDR3 loop reads CASSQTGSPTGELFF. The DNA for the CDR3 is TGCGCCAGCAGCCAAACCGGGTCCCCCACCGGGGAGCTGTTTTTT.

J is TRBJ1-3 and V is TRBV6-1, with D possibly TRBD1 on 5 matching bases. This CDR3 comprises 15 residues. Per the germline V gene, CDR1 is MNHNS and CDR2 is SASEGT. The V end lost 3 bases, the J end lost 0 bases, and 9 bases lay between the germline ends. CDR3 sequence: CASSEGLLSGNTIYF. DNA of the CDR3: TGTGCCAGCAGTGAGGGACTGCTCTCTGGAAACACCATATATTTT.

Written as DNA, the CDR3 is TGTGCCAGCAGCTCCAGGGGGCCCGGGGAGCTGTTTTTT. The encoded protein is CASSSRGPGELFF. This chain connects TRBV5-8 to TRBJ2-2; 8 nucleotides align to TRBD1. Trimming at V came to 3 bases and at J to 6 bases, leaving 1 base not matched to a gene. The CDR3 extends over 13 amino acids. Germline V gene lookup returns CDR1 SGHTS and CDR2 YDEGEE.

This clone is a singleton in its sample. The chain uses TRBV28 and TRBJ1-2, with D possibly TRBD1 on 5 matching bases. Germline V gene data show CDR1 as MDHEN and CDR2 as SYDVKM. This CDR3 is 13 amino acids long. V dropped 6 bases and J dropped 4 bases, with 12 bases sitting between them. CDR3 amino acids: CASRRYTGYGYTF. The DNA for the CDR3 is TGTGCCAGCAGAAGGTACACAGGCTATGGCTACACCTTC.

This clone showed up just once. The chain carries TRBV10-3 and TRBJ2-7; possibly TRBD1 for D (6 bases). The CDR3 has 14 residues. V was trimmed by 8 bases and J by 2 bases, leaving 16 bases between them. The V gene's germline CDR1 is ENHRY and CDR2 SYGVKD. DNA of the CDR3: TGTGCCATCGGCTCCGGGACACCAACCTACGAGCAGTACTTC. It is translated as CAIGSGTPTYEQYF.

The CDR3 sequence is CASSRLVGAGGPEDTGELFF. The CDR3 DNA reads as TGTGCCAGCAGCCGCCTGGTCGGTGCGGGAGGGCCGGAGGACACCGGGGAGCTGTTTTTT. V gene TRBV14 combines with J gene TRBJ2-2; 9 nucleotides match TRBD2. The junction had 18 bases not matched to a gene; V was cut back by 4 bases and J by 3 bases. Germline values: CDR1 SGHDN, CDR2 FVKESK. This CDR3 has 20 amino acids.

The chain couples TRBV19 to TRBJ2-3; D is uncertain. There are 15 residues in the CDR3. The V gene lost 8 bases and the J gene lost 2 bases, with 17 bases spanning the gap. Germline CDR1 and CDR2: LNHDA and SQIVND (reference sequence). Here the CDR3 DNA reads TGTGCCAGTCGGAAAGGCGGCGGATCCACAGATACGCAGTATTTT. Protein product: CASRKGGGSTDTQYF.

This sequence joins TRBV15 and TRBJ2-1, with 7 bases matching TRBD1. J lost 3 bases, V lost 4 bases, and 3 bases had no gene match. The CDR3 spans 14 residues. Germline assignment: CDR1 LNHNV and CDR2 YYDKDF (reference sequence). Written as DNA, the CDR3 is TGTGCCACCAGCAACAGGGGCTACTACAATGAGCAGTTCTTC. Its translation is CATSNRGYYNEQFF.

DNA of the CDR3: TGTGCCAGCAGGGGGGCCACCTACGAGCAGTACTTC. It encodes CASRGATYEQYF. The chain combines TRBV7-8 with TRBJ2-7; a possible D gene is TRBD1 (6 bases). Germline V gene sequence: CDR1 SGHVS, CDR2 FQNEAQ. Trimming stripped 6 bases from V and 2 bases from J, with 8 bases between. This CDR3 has 12 residues.

V usage is TRBV7-2 and J usage is TRBJ1-2; 7 positions agree with TRBD1. Trimming cost V 5 bases and J 4 bases; bases outside gene matches: 13. CDR3 length equals 16 residues. Per the germline V gene, CDR1 is SGHTA and CDR2 is FQGNSA. CDR3 bases: TGTGCCAGCAGCGCGACAGGGACCCTCTCTGGCTATGGCTACACCTTC. Residues: CASSATGTLSGYGYTF.

The genes are TRBV6-6 and TRBJ2-1; 11 nucleotides match TRBD2. Germline V lookup: CDR1 MNHNY, CDR2 SVGAGI (reference sequence). This CDR3 region has 13 residues. Unmatched junction bases numbered 4, after V lost 9 bases and J lost 6 bases. The CDR3 DNA follows: TGTGCCAGTGGTAGCGGGAGGGGCAATGAGCAGTTCTTC. It codes for CASGSGRGNEQFF.